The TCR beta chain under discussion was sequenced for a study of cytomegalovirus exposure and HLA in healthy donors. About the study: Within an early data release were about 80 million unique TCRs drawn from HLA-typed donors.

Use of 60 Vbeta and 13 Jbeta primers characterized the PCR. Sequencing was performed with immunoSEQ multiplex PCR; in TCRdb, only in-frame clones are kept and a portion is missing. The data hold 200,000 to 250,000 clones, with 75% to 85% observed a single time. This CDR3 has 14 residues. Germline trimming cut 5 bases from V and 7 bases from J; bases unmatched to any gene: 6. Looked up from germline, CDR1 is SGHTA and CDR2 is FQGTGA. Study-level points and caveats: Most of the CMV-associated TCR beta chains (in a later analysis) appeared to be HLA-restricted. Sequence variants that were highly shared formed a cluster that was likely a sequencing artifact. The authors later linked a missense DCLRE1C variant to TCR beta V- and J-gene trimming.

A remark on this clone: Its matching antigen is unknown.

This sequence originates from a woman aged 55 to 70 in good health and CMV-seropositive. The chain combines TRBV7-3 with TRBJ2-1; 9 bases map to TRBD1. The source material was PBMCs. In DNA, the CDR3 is TGTGCCAGCAGCCCGGGACAGGGAGCGAATGAGCAGTTCTTC. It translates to CASSPGQGANEQFF. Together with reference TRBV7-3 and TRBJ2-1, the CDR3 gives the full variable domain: GAGVSQTPSNKVTEKGKYVELRCDPISGHTALYWYRQSLGQGPEFLIYFQGTGAADDSGLPNDRFFAVRPEGSVSTLKIQRTERGDSAVYLCASSPGQGANEQFFGPGTRLTVL.